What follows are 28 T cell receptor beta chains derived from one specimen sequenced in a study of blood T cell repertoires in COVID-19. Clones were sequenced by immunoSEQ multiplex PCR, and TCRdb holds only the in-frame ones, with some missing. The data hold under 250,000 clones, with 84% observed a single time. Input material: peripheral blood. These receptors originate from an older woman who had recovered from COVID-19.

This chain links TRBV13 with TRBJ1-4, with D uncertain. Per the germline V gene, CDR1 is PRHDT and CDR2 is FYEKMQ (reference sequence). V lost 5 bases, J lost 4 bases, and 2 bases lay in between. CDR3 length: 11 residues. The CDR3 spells CASSLNEKLFF. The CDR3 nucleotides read TGTGCCAGCAGCCTTAATGAAAAACTGTTTTTT. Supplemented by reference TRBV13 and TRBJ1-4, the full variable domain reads AAGVIQSPRHLIKEKRETATLKCYPIPRHDTVYWYQQGPGQDPQFLISFYEKMQSDKGSIPDRFSAQQFSDYHSELNMSSLELGDSALYFCASSLNEKLFFGSGTQLSVL.

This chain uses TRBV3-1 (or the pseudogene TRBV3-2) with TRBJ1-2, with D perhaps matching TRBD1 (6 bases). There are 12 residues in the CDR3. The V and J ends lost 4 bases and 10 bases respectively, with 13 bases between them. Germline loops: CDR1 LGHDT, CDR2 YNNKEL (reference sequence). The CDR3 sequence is CASSPGQVSYTF. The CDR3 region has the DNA TGTGCCAGCAGCCCGGGACAAGTATCCTACACCTTC.

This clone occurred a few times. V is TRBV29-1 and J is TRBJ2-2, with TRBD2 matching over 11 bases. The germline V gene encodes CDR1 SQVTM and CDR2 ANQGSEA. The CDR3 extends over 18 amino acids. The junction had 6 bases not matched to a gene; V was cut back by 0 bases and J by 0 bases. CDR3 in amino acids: CSVEDPTSGEPNTGELFF. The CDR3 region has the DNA TGCAGCGTTGAAGATCCGACTAGCGGGGAGCCGAACACCGGGGAGCTGTTTTTT.

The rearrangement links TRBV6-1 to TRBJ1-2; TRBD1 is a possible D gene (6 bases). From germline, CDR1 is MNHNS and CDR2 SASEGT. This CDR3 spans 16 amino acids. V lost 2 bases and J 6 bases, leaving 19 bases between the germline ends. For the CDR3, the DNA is TGTGCCAGCAGTGAACATAGGGGGATGGATGGGAATGGCTACACCTTC. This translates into CASSEHRGMDGNGYTF.

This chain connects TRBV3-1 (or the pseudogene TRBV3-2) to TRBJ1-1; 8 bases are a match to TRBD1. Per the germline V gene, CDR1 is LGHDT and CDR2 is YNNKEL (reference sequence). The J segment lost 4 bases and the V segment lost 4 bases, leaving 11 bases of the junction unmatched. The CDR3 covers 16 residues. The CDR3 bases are TGTGCCAGCAGCCCAGCCAGGGGGCGGTGGGGCACTGAAGCTTTCTTT. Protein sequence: CASSPARGRWGTEAFF.

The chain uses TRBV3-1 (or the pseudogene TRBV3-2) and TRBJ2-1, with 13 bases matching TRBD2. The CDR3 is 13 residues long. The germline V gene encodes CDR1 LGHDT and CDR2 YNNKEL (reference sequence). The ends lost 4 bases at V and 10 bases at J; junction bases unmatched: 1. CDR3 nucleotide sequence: TGTGCCAGCAGCCCACTAGCGGGGGGGGAGCAGTTCTTC. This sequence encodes CASSPLAGGEQFF.

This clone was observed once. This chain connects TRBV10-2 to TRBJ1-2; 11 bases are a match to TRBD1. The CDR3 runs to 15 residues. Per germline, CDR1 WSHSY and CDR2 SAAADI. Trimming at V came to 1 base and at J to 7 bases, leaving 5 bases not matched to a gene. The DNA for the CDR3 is TGCGCCAGCAGTGAGTTTGGACAGGGGGCCGCTGGCTACACCTTC. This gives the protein CASSEFGQGAAGYTF.

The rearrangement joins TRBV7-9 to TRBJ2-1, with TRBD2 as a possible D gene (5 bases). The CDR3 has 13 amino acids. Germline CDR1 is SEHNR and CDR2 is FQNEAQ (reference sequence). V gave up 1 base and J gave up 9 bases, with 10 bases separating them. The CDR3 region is CASSLVGEFEQFF. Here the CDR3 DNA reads TGTGCCAGCAGCTTAGTGGGAGAGTTTGAGCAGTTCTTC.

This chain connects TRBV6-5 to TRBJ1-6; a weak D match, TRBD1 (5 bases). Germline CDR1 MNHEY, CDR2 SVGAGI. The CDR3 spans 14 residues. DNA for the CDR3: TGTGCTACCTCAAGGGGTTCCTATAATTCACCCCTCCACTTT. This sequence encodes CATSRGSYNSPLHF.

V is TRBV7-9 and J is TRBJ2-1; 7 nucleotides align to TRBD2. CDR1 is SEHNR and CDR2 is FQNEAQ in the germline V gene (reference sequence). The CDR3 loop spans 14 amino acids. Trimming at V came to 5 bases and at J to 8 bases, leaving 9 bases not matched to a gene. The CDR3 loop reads CASSQGGGGDEQFF. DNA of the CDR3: TGTGCCAGCAGCCAAGGTGGGGGAGGGGATGAGCAGTTCTTC.

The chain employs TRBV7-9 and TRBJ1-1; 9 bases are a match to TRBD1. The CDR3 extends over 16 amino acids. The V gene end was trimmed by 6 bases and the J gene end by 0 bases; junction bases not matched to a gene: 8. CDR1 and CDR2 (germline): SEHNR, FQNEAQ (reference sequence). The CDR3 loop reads CASRDGTGPMNTEAFF. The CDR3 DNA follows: TGTGCCAGCAGGGATGGGACAGGGCCTATGAACACTGAAGCTTTCTTT.

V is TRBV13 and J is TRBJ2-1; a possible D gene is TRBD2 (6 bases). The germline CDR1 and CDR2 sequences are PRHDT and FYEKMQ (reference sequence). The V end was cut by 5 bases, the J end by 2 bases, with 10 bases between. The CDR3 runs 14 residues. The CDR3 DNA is TGTGCCAGCAGCCCAGGGACTGCCTACAATGAGCAGTTCTTC. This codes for CASSPGTAYNEQFF.

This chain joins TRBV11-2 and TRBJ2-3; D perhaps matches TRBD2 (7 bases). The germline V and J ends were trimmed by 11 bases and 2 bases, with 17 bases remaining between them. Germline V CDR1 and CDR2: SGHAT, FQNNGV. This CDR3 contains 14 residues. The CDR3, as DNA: TGTGCCTGTAGGGGGGGCCTTAACACAGATACGCAGTATTTT. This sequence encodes CACRGGLNTDTQYF.

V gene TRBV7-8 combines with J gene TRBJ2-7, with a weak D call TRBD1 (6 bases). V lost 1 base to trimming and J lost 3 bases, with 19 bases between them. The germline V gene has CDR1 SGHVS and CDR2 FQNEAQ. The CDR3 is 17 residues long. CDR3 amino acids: CASSLEWYPGQSYEQYF. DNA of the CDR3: TGTGCCAGCAGCTTAGAATGGTATCCCGGACAGAGCTACGAGCAGTACTTC.

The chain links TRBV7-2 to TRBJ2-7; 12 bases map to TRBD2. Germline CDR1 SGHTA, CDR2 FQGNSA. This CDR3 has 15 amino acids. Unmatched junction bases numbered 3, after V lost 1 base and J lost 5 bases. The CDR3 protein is CASSLVLAGGHEQYF. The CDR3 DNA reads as TGTGCCAGCAGCTTAGTCCTAGCGGGGGGGCACGAGCAGTACTTC.

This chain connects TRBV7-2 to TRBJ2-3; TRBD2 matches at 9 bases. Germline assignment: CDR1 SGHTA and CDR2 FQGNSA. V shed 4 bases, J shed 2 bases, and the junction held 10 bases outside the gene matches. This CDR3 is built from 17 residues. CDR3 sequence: CASSSRRLAGTTDTQYF. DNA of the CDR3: TGTGCCAGCAGCTCCCGAAGGCTAGCGGGGACCACAGATACGCAGTATTTT.

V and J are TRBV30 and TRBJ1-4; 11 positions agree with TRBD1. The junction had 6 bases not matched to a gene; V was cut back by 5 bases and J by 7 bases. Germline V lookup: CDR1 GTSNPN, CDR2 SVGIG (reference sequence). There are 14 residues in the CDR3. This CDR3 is CAWGWGTGGEKLFF. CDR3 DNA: TGTGCCTGGGGATGGGGGACAGGGGGTGAAAAACTGTTTTTT.

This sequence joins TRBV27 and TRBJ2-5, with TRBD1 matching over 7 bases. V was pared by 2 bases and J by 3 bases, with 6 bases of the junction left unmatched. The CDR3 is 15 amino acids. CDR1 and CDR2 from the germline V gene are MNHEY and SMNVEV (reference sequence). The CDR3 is CASSLGTEGEETQYF. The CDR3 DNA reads TGTGCCAGCAGTTTAGGGACAGAGGGTGAAGAGACCCAGTACTTC.

CDR3 loop: CASSLQTSASHNEQFF. For the CDR3, the DNA is TGTGCCAGCAGCTTACAGACTAGTGCCTCACACAATGAGCAGTTCTTC. This chain uses TRBV11-3 with TRBJ2-1; tentative D call: TRBD2 (6 bases). The CDR3 extends over 16 amino acids. Germline CDR1 and CDR2: SGHNT and YENEEA. Trimming took 2 bases from V and 5 from J, leaving 16 bases between them.

CDR3 amino acids: CASSLVVSGPVTQYF. Here the CDR3 DNA reads TGTGCCAGCAGCCTTGTTGTTAGCGGCCCAGTTACGCAGTATTTT. J is TRBJ2-3 and V is TRBV3-1 (or the pseudogene TRBV3-2); TRBD2 might be the D (6 bases). The CDR3 is made up of 15 amino acids. Trimming cost V 4 bases and J 8 bases, with 19 bases left between them. CDR1 and CDR2 from the germline V gene are LGHDT and YNNKEL (reference sequence).

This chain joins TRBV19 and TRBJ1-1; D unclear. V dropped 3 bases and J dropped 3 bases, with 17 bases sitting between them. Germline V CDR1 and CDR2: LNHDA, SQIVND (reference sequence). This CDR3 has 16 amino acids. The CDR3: CASSILYFRRDTEAFF. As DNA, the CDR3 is TGTGCCAGTAGTATTCTATACTTCAGGAGGGACACTGAAGCTTTCTTT.

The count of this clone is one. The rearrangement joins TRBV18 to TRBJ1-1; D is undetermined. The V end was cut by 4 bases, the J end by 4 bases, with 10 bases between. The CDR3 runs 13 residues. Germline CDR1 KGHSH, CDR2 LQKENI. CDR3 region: CASSQNRGTEAFF. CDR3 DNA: TGTGCCAGCTCACAGAATCGAGGCACTGAAGCTTTCTTT.

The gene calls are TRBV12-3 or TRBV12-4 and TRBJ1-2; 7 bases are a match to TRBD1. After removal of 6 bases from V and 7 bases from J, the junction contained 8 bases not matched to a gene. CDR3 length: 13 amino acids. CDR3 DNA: TGTGCCAGCAGCGCCGACAGGGTAGTTGGCTACACCTTC. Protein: CASSADRVVGYTF.

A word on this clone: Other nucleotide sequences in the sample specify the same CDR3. The CDR3 DNA sequence: TGTGCCAGCTCCCCGGGGTCCTACAATGAGCAGTTCTTC. Its translation: CASSPGSYNEQFF. The chain has TRBV7-3 and TRBJ2-1; tentative D call: TRBD2 (5 bases). With 8 bases removed from V and 1 base from J, the gap between germline ends came to 9 bases. Germline loops: CDR1 SGHTA, CDR2 FQGTGA. The CDR3 sequence is 13 residues long.

The CDR3 DNA sequence: TGCGCCAGCAGCACCGGAGCCGGAGATGGTCTGGAGACCCAGTACTTC. It encodes CASSTGAGDGLETQYF. This chain uses TRBV5-1 with TRBJ2-5; D is unresolved. Trimming cost V 4 bases and J 5 bases, with 21 bases left between them. This CDR3 has 16 residues. Germline V lookup: CDR1 SGHRS, CDR2 YFSETQ.

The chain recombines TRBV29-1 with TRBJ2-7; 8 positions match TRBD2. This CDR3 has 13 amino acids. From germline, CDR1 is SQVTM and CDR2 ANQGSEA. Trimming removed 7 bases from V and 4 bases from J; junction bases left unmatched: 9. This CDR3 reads CSAERERGYEQYF. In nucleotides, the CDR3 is TGCAGCGCCGAGAGGGAGCGGGGGTACGAGCAGTACTTC.

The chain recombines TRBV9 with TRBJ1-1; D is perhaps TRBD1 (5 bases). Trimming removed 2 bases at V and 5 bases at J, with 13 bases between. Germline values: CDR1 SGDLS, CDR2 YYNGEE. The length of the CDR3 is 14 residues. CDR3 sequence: CASSVQGTGTEAFF. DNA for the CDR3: TGTGCCAGCAGCGTCCAGGGCACTGGGACTGAAGCTTTCTTT.

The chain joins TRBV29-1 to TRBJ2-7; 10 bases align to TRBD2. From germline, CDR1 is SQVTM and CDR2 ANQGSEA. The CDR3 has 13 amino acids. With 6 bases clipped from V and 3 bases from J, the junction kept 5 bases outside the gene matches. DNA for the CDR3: TGCAGCGTCCCCAGCGGGGGGGGCTACGAGCAGTACTTC. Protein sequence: CSVPSGGGYEQYF.